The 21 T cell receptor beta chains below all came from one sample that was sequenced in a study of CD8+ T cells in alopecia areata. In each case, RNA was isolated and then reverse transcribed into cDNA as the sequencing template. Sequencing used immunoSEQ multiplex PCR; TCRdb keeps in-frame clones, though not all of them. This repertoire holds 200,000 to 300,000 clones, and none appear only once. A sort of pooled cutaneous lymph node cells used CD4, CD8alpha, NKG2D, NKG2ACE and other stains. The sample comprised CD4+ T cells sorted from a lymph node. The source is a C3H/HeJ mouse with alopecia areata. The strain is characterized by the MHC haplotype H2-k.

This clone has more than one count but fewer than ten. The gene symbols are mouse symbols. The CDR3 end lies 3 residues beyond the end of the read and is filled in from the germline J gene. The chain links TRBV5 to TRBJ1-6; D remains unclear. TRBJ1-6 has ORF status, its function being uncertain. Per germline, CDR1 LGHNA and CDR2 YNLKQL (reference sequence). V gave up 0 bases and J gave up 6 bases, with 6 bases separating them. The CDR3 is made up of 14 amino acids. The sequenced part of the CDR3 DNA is TGTGCCAGCAGCCAAGATTACAGTAATTCGCCC. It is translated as CASSQDYSNSP. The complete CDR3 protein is CASSQDYSNSPLYF.

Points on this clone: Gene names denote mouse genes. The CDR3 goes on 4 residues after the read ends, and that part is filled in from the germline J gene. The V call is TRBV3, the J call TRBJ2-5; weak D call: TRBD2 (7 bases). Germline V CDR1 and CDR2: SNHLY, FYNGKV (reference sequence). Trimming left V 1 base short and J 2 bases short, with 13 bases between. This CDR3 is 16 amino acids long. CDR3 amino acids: CASSLERGGVQDTQYF. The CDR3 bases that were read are TGTGCCAGCAGCTTAGAAAGGGGGGGGGTCCAAGAC.

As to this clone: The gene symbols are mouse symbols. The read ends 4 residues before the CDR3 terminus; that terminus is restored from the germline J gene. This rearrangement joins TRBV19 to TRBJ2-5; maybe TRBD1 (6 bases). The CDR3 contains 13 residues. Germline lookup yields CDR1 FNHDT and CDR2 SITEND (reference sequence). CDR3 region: CASSKQGGDTQYF. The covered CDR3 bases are TGTGCCAGCAGTAAACAGGGTGGAGAC. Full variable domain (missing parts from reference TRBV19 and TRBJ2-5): GGIITQTPKFLIGQEGQKLTLKCQQNFNHDTMYWYRQDSGKGLRLIYYSITENDLQKGDLSEGYDASREKKSSFSLTVTSAQKNEMAVFLCASSKQGGDTQYFGPGTRLLVL.

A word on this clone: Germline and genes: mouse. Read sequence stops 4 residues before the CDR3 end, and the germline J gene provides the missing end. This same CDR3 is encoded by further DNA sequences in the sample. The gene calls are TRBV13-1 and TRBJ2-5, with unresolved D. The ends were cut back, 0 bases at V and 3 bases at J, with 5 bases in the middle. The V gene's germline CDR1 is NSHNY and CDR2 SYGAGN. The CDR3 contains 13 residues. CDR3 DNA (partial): TGTGCCAGCAGTGATGAAGGGCAAGAC. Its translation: CASSDEGQD. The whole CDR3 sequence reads CASSDEGQDTQYF.

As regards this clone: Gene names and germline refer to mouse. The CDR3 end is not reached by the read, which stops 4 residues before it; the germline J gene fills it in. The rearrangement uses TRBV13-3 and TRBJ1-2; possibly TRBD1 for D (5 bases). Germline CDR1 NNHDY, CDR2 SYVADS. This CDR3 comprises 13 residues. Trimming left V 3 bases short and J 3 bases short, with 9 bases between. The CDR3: CASSGGEDSDYTF. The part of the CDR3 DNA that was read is TGTGCCAGCAGTGGGGGGGAGGACTCC.

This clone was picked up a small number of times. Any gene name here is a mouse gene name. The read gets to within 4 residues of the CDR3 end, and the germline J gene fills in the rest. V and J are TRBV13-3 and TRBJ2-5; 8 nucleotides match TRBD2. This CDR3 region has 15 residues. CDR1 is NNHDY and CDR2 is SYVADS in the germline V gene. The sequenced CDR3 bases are TGTGCCAGCAGTGATGCACGGGGGGGCAAAGAC. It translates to CASSDARGGKD. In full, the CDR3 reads CASSDARGGKDTQYF.

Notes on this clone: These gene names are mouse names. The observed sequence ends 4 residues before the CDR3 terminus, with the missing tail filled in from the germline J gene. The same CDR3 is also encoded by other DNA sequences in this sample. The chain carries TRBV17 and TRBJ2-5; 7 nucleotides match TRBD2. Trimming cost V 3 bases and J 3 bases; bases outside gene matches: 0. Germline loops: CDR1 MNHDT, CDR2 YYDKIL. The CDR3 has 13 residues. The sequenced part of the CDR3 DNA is TGTGCTAGCAGTAGGGGACTGCAAGAC. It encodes CASSRGLQD. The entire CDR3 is CASSRGLQDTQYF.

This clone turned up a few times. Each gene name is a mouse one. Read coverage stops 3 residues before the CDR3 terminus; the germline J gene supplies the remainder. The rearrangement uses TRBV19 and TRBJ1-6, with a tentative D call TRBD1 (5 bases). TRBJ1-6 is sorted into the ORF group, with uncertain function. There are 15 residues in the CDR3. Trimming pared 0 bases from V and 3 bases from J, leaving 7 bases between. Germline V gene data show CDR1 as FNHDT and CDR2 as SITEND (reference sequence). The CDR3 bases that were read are TGTGCCAGCAGTATAGGGACACTCTATAATTCGCCC. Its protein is CASSIGTLYNSP. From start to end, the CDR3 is CASSIGTLYNSPLYF.

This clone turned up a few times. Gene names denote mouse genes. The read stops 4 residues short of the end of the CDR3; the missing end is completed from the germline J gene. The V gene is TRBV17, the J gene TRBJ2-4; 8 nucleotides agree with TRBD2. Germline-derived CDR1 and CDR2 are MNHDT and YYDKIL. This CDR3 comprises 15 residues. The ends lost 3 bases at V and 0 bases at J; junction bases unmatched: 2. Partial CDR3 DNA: TGTGCTAGCAGTAGGTGGGGGGGAAGTCAAAAC. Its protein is CASSRWGGSQN. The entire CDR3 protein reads CASSRWGGSQNTLYF.

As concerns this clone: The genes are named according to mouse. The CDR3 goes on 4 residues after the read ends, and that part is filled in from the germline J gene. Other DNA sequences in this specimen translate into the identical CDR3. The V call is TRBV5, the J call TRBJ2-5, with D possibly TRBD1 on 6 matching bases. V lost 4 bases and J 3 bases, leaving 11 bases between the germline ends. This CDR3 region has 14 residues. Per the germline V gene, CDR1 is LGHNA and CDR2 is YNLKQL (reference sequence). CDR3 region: CASSLPGQQDTQYF. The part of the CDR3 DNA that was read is TGTGCCAGCAGCCTCCCGGGACAACAAGAC.

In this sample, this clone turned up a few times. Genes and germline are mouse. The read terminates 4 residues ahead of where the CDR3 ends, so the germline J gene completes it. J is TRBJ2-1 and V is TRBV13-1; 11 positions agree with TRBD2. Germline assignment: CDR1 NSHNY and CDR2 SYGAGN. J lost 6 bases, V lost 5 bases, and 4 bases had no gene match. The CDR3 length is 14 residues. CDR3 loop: CASRTGGAGAEQFF. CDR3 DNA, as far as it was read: TGTGCCAGCAGAACTGGGGGGGCGGGTGCT.

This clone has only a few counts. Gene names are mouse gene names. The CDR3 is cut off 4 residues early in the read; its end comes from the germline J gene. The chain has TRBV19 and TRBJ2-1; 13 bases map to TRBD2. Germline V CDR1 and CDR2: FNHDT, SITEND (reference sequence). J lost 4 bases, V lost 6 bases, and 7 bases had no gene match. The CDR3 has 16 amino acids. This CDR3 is CASIPDWGGGYAEQFF. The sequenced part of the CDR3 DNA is TGTGCCAGCATCCCGGACTGGGGGGGCGGTTATGCT. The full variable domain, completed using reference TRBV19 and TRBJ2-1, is GGIITQTPKFLIGQEGQKLTLKCQQNFNHDTMYWYRQDSGKGLRLIYYSITENDLQKGDLSEGYDASREKKSSFSLTVTSAQKNEMAVFLCASIPDWGGGYAEQFFGPGTRLTVL.

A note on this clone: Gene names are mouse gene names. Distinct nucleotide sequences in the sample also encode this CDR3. CDR3 DNA, as far as it was read: TGTGCTAGCAGTCGACTGGGGGACTATGCT. The encoded protein is CASSRLGDYA. The entire CDR3 protein is CASSRLGDYAEQFF. The chain has TRBV17 and TRBJ2-1; 9 nucleotides agree with TRBD2. From the germline J gene comes the end of the CDR3, since the read stops 4 residues before it. This CDR3 has 14 amino acids. Germline V gives CDR1 MNHDT, CDR2 YYDKIL. With 5 bases clipped from V and 2 bases from J, the junction kept 1 base outside the gene matches.

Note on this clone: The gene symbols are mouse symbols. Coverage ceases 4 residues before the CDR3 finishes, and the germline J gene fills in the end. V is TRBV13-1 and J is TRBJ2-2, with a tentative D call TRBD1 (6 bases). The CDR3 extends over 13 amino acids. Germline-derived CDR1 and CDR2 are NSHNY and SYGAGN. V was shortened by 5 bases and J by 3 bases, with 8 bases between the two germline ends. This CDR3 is CASRAGDTGQLYF. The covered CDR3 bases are TGTGCCAGCAGGGCAGGGGACACCGGG.

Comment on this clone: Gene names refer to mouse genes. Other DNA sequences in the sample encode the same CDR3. The CDR3 sequence is CASTRLGGQDTQYF. Partial CDR3 DNA: TGTGCCAGCACCCGACTGGGGGGACAAGAC. The chain carries TRBV19 and TRBJ2-5; TRBD2 agrees at 10 bases. With the read ending 4 residues before the CDR3 end, the germline J gene is used to fill in that end. Losses at the gene ends were 6 bases for V and 3 bases for J; bases not matched to a gene: 4. The CDR3 is 14 residues long. Germline CDR1 reads FNHDT; CDR2 reads SITEND (reference sequence).

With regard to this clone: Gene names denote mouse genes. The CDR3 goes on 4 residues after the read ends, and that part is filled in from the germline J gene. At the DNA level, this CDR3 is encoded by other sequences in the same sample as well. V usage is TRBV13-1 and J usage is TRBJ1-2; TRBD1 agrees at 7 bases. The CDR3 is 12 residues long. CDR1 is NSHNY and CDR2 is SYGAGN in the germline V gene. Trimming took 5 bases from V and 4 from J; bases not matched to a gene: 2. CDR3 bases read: TGTGCCAGCAGCCCAGGGGGCTCC. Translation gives CASSPGGS. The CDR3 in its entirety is CASSPGGSDYTF.

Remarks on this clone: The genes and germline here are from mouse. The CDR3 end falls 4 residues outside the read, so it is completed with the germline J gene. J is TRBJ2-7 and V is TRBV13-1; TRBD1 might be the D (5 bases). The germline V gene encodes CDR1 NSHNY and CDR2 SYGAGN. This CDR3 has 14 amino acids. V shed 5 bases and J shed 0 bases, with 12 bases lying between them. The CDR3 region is CASRPDSSSYEQYF. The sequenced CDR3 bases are TGTGCCAGCAGGCCCGACAGCTCCTCCTAT.

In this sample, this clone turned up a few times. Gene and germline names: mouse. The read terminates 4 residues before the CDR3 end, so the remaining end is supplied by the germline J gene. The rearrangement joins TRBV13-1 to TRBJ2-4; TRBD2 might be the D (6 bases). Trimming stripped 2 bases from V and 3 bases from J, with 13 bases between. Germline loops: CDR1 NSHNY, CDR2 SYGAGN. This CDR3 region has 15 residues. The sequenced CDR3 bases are TGTGCCAGCAGTGACCCCTTGGGGGTCCAAAAC. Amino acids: CASSDPLGVQN. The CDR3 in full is CASSDPLGVQNTLYF.

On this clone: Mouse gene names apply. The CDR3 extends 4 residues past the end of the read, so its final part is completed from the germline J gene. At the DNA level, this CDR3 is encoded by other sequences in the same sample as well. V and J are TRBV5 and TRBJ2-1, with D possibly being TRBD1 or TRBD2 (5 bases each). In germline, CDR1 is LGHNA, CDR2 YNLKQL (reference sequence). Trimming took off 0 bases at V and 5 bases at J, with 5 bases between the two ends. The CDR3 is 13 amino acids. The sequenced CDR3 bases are TGTGCCAGCAGCCAAGAGGGGGATGCT. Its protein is CASSQEGDA. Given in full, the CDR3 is CASSQEGDAEQFF.

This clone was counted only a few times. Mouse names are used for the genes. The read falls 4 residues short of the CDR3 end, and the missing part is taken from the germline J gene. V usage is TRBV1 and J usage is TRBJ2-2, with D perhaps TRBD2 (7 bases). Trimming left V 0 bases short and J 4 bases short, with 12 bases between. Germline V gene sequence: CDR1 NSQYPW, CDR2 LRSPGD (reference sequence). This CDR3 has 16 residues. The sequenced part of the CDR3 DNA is TGCACCTGCAGTGCAGATCTCGGGGGGCTCACCGGG. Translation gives CTCSADLGGLTG. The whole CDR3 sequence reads CTCSADLGGLTGQLYF.

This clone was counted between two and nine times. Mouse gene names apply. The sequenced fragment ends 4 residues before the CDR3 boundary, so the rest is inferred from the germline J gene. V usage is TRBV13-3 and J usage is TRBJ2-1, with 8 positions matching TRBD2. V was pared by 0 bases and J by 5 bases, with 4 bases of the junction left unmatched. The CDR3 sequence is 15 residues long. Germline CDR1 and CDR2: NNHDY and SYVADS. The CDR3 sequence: CASSDARGGHAEQFF. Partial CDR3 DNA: TGTGCCAGCAGTGATGCAAGGGGGGGGCATGCT.